This is a list of T cell receptor beta chains from one sample in a study of blood T cell repertoires in COVID-19. Some clones are missing from TCRdb's copy, which holds only in-frame ones; the method was immunoSEQ multiplex PCR. The sample shows some 350,000 clones, roughly nine tenths of them seen only once. The sample was PBMCs or T cells enriched from blood (not recorded which). These receptors originate from a man between 18 and 35 years old who had recovered from COVID-19. The CDR3 runs from the conserved cysteine through the conserved F or W. The D gene is left open where the match is weak. Clone size is stated in some rows and not others, as once, few, many or a class when expanded.

clone size: -
V gene: TRBV19
J gene: TRBJ1-2
D gene: -
CDR3 DNA: TGTGCCAGTACTAACCCCCTCCCCCCCTATGGCTACACCTTC
CDR3 protein: CASTNPLPPYGYTF

clone size: -
V gene: TRBV2
J gene: TRBJ1-2
D gene: -
CDR3 DNA: TGTGCCAGCTCCGCAGAGGCAGTCCTAAACTATGGCTACACCTTC
CDR3 protein: CASSAEAVLNYGYTF

clone size: few
V gene: TRBV9
J gene: TRBJ2-2
D gene: -
CDR3 DNA: TGTGCCAGCAGCGTATCCCCAAACACCGGGGAGCTGTTTTTT
CDR3 protein: CASSVSPNTGELFF

clone size: once
V gene: TRBV19
J gene: TRBJ2-2
D gene: TRBD2
CDR3 DNA: TGTGCCAGTAGGCAACACTCCGGGACTAGCGGAGATACCGGGGAGCTGTTTTTT
CDR3 protein: CASRQHSGTSGDTGELFF

clone size: -
V gene: TRBV19
J gene: TRBJ1-5
D gene: TRBD1
CDR3 DNA: TGTGCCGGATCCGGGACAGGCAATCAGCCCCAGCATTTT
CDR3 protein: CAGSGTGNQPQHF

clone size: -
V gene: TRBV6-5
J gene: TRBJ1-1
D gene: -
CDR3 DNA: TGTGCCAGCAGTTACAGCGCGAACACTGAAGCTTTCTTT
CDR3 protein: CASSYSANTEAFF

clone size: -
V gene: TRBV6-5
J gene: TRBJ2-7
D gene: -
CDR3 DNA: TGTGCCTCCAGACAGTTATACTCGGGCGTCGAGCAGTACTTC
CDR3 protein: CASRQLYSGVEQYF

clone size: -
V gene: TRBV4-2
J gene: TRBJ2-7
D gene: TRBD2
CDR3 DNA: TGTGCCAGCAGCCAACTTAGACTAGCGAGCTACGAGCAGTACTTC
CDR3 protein: CASSQLRLASYEQYF

clone size: -
V gene: TRBV6-5
J gene: TRBJ1-1
D gene: -
CDR3 DNA: TGTGCCAGCATCAGAAGAGGGGGACGTGAAGCTTTCTTT
CDR3 protein: CASIRRGGREAFF

clone size: -
V gene: TRBV6-5
J gene: TRBJ2-7
D gene: TRBD2
CDR3 DNA: TGTGCCAGCCGAACGACTAGCGCCAGCTCCTACGAGCAGTACTTC
CDR3 protein: CASRTTSASSYEQYF